This is a list of T cell receptor beta chains from one sample in a study of blood T cell repertoires in COVID-19. Clones were sequenced by immunoSEQ multiplex PCR, and TCRdb holds only the in-frame ones, with some missing. The profile shows 200,000 to 300,000 clones, over 70% of them singletons. Input material: peripheral blood. These receptors all come from a woman in her thirties or forties who had recovered from COVID-19. The CDR3 runs from the conserved cysteine through the conserved F or W. D genes are given only for firm matches. Size is omitted from some rows. Given values are once, few, many or a class for expanded clones.

D: NA; J: TRBJ2-5; length: 13; size: NA; V: TRBV27; CDR3: CASKRGGWETQYF; DNA: TGTGCCAGCAAGAGGGGGGGATGGGAGACCCAGTACTTC
D: NA; J: TRBJ2-7; length: 15; size: NA; V: TRBV18; CDR3: CASSPPPRGSYEQYF; DNA: TGTGCCAGCTCACCACCCCCCAGGGGATCCTACGAGCAGTACTTC
D: TRBD2; J: TRBJ2-3; length: 16; size: NA; V: TRBV7-3; CDR3: CASSPGSGGATDTQYF; DNA: TGTGCCAGCAGCCCAGGGAGCGGGGGGGCGACAGATACGCAGTATTTT
D: NA; J: TRBJ2-7; length: 13; size: NA; V: TRBV6-5; CDR3: CASSYKEGYEQYF; DNA: TGTGCCAGCAGCTATAAGGAGGGCTACGAGCAGTACTTC
D: NA; J: TRBJ1-1; length: 15; size: many; V: TRBV10-2; CDR3: CASSAAHRGYTEAFF; DNA: TGCGCCAGCAGTGCGGCTCATCGGGGGTACACTGAAGCTTTCTTT
D: NA; J: TRBJ1-2; length: 12; size: few; V: TRBV6-2/TRBV6-3; CDR3: CASSPQGRGYTF; DNA: TGTGCCAGCAGCCCCCAGGGAAGGGGCTACACCTTC
D: TRBD1; J: TRBJ1-4; length: 15; size: NA; V: TRBV19; CDR3: CASSRRGQGDEKLFF; DNA: TGTGCCAGTAGCCGCAGGGGGCAGGGGGATGAAAAACTGTTTTTT
D: TRBD2; J: TRBJ2-1; length: 15; size: once; V: TRBV19; CDR3: CASSIAGGPANEQFF; DNA: TGTGCCAGTAGTATCGCGGGGGGGCCAGCTAATGAGCAGTTCTTC
D: TRBD1; J: TRBJ1-2; length: 14; size: NA; V: TRBV5-1; CDR3: CASSSLGTGGGYTF; DNA: TGCGCCAGCAGCTCATTAGGGACAGGTGGGGGCTACACCTTC
D: TRBD2; J: TRBJ2-5; length: 17; size: NA; V: TRBV3-1/TRBV3-2; CDR3: CASSQEGGGGAVETQYF; DNA: TGTGCCAGCAGCCAAGAGGGTGGCGGGGGGGCCGTAGAGACCCAGTACTTC
D: TRBD2; J: TRBJ2-7; length: 15; size: NA; V: TRBV13; CDR3: CASSSLRGGPYEQYF; DNA: TGTGCCAGCAGCTCTTTACGGGGGGGCCCCTACGAGCAGTACTTC
D: NA; J: TRBJ1-1; length: 15; size: NA; V: TRBV9; CDR3: CASSEGGGMNTEAFF; DNA: TGTGCCAGCAGCGAAGGCGGCGGCATGAACACTGAAGCTTTCTTT
D: NA; J: TRBJ1-2; length: 12; size: NA; V: TRBV29-1; CDR3: CSSWYMDSGYTF; DNA: TGCAGCTCCTGGTATATGGACTCGGGCTACACCTTC
D: NA; J: TRBJ1-2; length: 14; size: NA; V: TRBV25-1; CDR3: CASSLQGTNYGYTF; DNA: TGTGCCAGCAGTTTACAGGGAACCAACTATGGCTACACCTTC
D: TRBD2; J: TRBJ2-1; length: 14; size: NA; V: TRBV27; CDR3: CASRLAGGPNEQFF; DNA: TGTGCCAGCAGACTAGCGGGGGGGCCGAATGAGCAGTTCTTC
D: NA; J: TRBJ2-6; length: 15; size: NA; V: TRBV2; CDR3: CASTKTGTGANVLTF; DNA: TGTGCCAGCACCAAGACAGGTACTGGGGCCAACGTCCTGACTTTC
D: NA; J: TRBJ2-7; length: 14; size: NA; V: TRBV7-2; CDR3: CASSLGGRLYEQYF; DNA: TGTGCCAGCAGCTTGGGAGGTAGACTATACGAGCAGTACTTC
D: TRBD1; J: TRBJ1-2; length: 12; size: once; V: TRBV2; CDR3: CASSTGTDGYTF; DNA: TGTGCCAGCAGTACCGGGACAGACGGCTACACCTTC
D: TRBD1; J: TRBJ2-2; length: 16; size: NA; V: TRBV9; CDR3: CASSVGGTVVTGELFF; DNA: TGTGCCAGCAGCGTAGGAGGGACAGTCGTCACCGGGGAGCTGTTTTTT
D: TRBD2; J: TRBJ2-3; length: 15; size: NA; V: TRBV6-5; CDR3: CASSSLAGALRSQYF; DNA: TGTGCCAGCAGTTCATTAGCGGGGGCCTTGAGGTCACAGTATTTT
D: TRBD1; J: TRBJ1-2; length: 16; size: NA; V: TRBV30; CDR3: CAGRGTGLSVDYGYTF; DNA: TGTGCTGGACGCGGGACAGGGCTTTCCGTCGACTATGGCTACACCTTC
D: NA; J: TRBJ2-5; length: 14; size: NA; V: TRBV28; CDR3: CASSFSGFQETQYF; DNA: TGTGCCAGCAGCTTCTCAGGGTTCCAAGAGACCCAGTACTTC
D: TRBD2; J: TRBJ2-7; length: 15; size: NA; V: TRBV3-1/TRBV3-2; CDR3: CASRRASGANYEQYF; DNA: TGTGCCAGCAGACGTGCTAGCGGGGCGAACTACGAGCAGTACTTC
D: TRBD1; J: TRBJ1-6; length: 17; size: NA; V: TRBV19; CDR3: CASSIPSGTALNSPLHF; DNA: TGTGCCAGTAGTATTCCTTCCGGGACAGCGCTTAATTCACCCCTCCACTTT
D: NA; J: TRBJ1-4; length: 15; size: once; V: TRBV7-2; CDR3: CASSYKQRANEKLFF; DNA: TGTGCCAGCAGCTACAAACAGAGAGCTAATGAAAAACTGTTTTTT
D: TRBD1; J: TRBJ1-4; length: 13; size: NA; V: TRBV6-5; CDR3: CASLGQSNEKLFF; DNA: TGTGCCAGCCTGGGACAGTCCAATGAAAAACTGTTTTTT
D: NA; J: TRBJ1-1; length: 15; size: NA; V: TRBV4-1; CDR3: CASSQGQGRYTEAFF; DNA: TGCGCCAGCAGCCAAGGGCAGGGAAGGTACACTGAAGCTTTCTTT
D: TRBD1; J: TRBJ1-1; length: 16; size: NA; V: TRBV29-1; CDR3: CSVEPTSEDRYTEAFF; DNA: TGCAGCGTTGAACCCACATCAGAGGACAGGTACACTGAAGCTTTCTTT
D: NA; J: TRBJ1-1; length: 14; size: NA; V: TRBV5-1; CDR3: CASSLAGPGAEAFF; DNA: TGCGCCAGCAGCTTGGCCGGGCCCGGGGCTGAAGCTTTCTTT
D: NA; J: TRBJ2-1; length: 12; size: NA; V: TRBV27; CDR3: CASSPGSNEQFF; DNA: TGTGCCAGCAGCCCGGGTAGCAATGAGCAGTTCTTC
D: NA; J: TRBJ1-4; length: 16; size: once; V: TRBV5-1; CDR3: CASSLGSAGFNEKLFF; DNA: TGCGCCAGCAGCTTGGGTTCTGCAGGGTTTAATGAAAAACTGTTTTTT
D: TRBD1; J: TRBJ2-5; length: 16; size: NA; V: TRBV3-1/TRBV3-2; CDR3: CASSQLRTGVPGTQYF; DNA: TGTGCCAGCAGCCAACTTAGGACAGGGGTTCCGGGAACCCAGTACTTC
D: NA; J: TRBJ2-1; length: 14; size: NA; V: TRBV6-5; CDR3: CASTEGGVYNEQFF; DNA: TGTGCCAGCACCGAGGGGGGGGTCTACAATGAGCAGTTCTTC
D: TRBD2; J: TRBJ2-5; length: 18; size: NA; V: TRBV9; CDR3: CASSAWTSGDPFQETQYF; DNA: TGTGCCAGCAGCGCCTGGACTAGCGGGGACCCCTTCCAAGAGACCCAGTACTTC
D: NA; J: TRBJ1-4; length: 20; size: NA; V: TRBV14; CDR3: CASSVPPRGVPANFNEKLFF; DNA: TGTGCCAGCAGCGTCCCCCCCAGGGGCGTTCCAGCTAATTTTAATGAAAAACTGTTTTTT
D: NA; J: TRBJ2-7; length: 15; size: NA; V: TRBV5-4; CDR3: CASSLGSANSYEQYF; DNA: TGTGCCAGCAGCTTGGGCAGCGCGAACTCCTACGAGCAGTACTTC
D: TRBD2; J: TRBJ2-5; length: 20; size: NA; V: TRBV3-1/TRBV3-2; CDR3: CASSQDVRTSGQKKQETQYF; DNA: TGTGCCAGCAGCCAAGACGTCCGGACTAGCGGGCAGAAAAAGCAAGAGACCCAGTACTTC
D: TRBD1; J: TRBJ1-6; length: 13; size: NA; V: TRBV2; CDR3: CASGTGQNSPLHF; DNA: TGTGCCAGCGGGACAGGGCAGAATTCACCCCTCCACTTT
D: TRBD1; J: TRBJ1-5; length: 15; size: NA; V: TRBV11-2; CDR3: CASSTGTGSNQPQHF; DNA: TGTGCCAGCAGCACCGGGACAGGGAGCAATCAGCCCCAGCATTTT
D: TRBD1; J: TRBJ2-3; length: 16; size: NA; V: TRBV9; CDR3: CASSVGQGVSPDTQYF; DNA: TGTGCCAGCAGCGTCGGACAGGGGGTGAGCCCAGATACGCAGTATTTT
D: NA; J: TRBJ1-6; length: 15; size: once; V: TRBV2; CDR3: CASSEAEGNNSPLHF; DNA: TGTGCCAGCAGTGAAGCGGAGGGAAACAATTCACCCCTCCACTTT
D: TRBD1; J: TRBJ1-2; length: 13; size: NA; V: TRBV12-3/TRBV12-4; CDR3: CASTLTGGNGYTF; DNA: TGTGCCAGCACTTTGACAGGGGGAAATGGCTACACCTTC